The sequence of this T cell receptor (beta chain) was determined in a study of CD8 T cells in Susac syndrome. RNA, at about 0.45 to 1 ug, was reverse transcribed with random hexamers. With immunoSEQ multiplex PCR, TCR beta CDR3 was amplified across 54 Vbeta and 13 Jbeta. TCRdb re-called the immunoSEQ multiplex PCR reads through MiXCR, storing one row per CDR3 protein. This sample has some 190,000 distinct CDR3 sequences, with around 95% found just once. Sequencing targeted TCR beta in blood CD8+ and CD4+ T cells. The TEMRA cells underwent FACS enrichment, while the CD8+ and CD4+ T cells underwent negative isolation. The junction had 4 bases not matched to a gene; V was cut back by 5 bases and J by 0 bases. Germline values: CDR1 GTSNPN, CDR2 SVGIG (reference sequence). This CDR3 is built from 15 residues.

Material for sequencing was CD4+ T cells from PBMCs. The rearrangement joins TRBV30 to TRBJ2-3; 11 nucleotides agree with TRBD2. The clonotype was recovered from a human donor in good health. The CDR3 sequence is CAWGGLAASTDTQYF. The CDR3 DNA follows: TGTGCCTGGGGGGGACTAGCGGCCAGCACAGATACGCAGTATTTT.